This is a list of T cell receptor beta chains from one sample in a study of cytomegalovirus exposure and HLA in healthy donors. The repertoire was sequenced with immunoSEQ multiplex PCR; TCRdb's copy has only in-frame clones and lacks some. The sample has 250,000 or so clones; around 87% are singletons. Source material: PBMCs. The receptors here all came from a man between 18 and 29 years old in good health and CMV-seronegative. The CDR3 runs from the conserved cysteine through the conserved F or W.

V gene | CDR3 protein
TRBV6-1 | CASSEGRLNEKLFF
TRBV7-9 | CASSSGQGTHEQYF
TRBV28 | CASSLLHYGANYF
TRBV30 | CAWSAGLAAADTQYF
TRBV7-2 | CASSFPRLQETQYF
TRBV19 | CASSDPWDTPSPLHF
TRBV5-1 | CASSSLVTGMDYEQYF
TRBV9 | CASSVSGGTLYEQYF
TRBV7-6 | CASSRTGGRTDTQYF
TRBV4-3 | CASSQAYSSGKGGIQYF
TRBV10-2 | CASSESGSSGYTF
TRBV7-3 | CASSPVVSRDGYTF
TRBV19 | CASSGGRHINSPLHF
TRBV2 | CASSEAQMNTEAFF
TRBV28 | CASSSSGDYGYTF
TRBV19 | CASRGQGYHNEQFF
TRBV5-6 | CASSPWDRGLPYEQYF
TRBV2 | CASSGMGGSAPLHF
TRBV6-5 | CASSRTSGSEQFF
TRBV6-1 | CARRQGRLETQYF
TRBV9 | CATPEERGAVNTGELFF
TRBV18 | CASSPPEGHGNPGYEQYF
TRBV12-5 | CASGINRAETQYF
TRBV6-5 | CASSYSIPGGGWEQYF
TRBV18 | CASSGGTGGNYGYTF
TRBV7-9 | CASSRTGDQPQHF
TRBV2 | CASSVSGGTTYEQYF
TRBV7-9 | CASSRQGVYYGYTF
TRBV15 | CATSRPSGGGVNEQFF
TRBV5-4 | CASSHKGGLASGNTIYF
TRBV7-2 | CASSLGDGGLYEQYF
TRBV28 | CASSLEGKWAAEAFF
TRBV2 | CASRDDRVYEQYF
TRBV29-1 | CSVEGDTSHDTQYF
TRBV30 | CAWSSTGTGEQYF
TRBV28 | CASSRPQRGSYEQYF
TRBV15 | CATGTSGDPGEQFF
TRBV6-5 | CASSRNRDLNTEAFF
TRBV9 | CASSVAGWQRNTEAFF
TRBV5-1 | CASSLAGRETQYF
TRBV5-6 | CASSFRDGYTF
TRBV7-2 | CASTLSDSKTQYF